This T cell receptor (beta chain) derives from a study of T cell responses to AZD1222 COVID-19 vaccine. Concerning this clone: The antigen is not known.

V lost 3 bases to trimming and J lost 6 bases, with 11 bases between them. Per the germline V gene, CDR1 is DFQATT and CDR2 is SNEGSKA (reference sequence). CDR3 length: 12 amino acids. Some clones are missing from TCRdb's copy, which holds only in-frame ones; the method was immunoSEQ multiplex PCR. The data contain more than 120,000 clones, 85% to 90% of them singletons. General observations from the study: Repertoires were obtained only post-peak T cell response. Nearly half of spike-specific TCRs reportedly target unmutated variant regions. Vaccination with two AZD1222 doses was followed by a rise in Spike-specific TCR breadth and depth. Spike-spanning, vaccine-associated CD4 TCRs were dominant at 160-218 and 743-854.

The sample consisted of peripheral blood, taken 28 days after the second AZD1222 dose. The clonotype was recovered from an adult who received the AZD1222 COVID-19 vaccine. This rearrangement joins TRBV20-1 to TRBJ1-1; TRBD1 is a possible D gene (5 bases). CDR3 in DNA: TGCAGTGCTAGTAGAGGGGTCGCTGAAGCTTTCTTT. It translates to CSASRGVAEAFF.